The clone carrying this TCR beta chain came up many times. The antigen remains unidentified. Authors' processing steps: The number of TCRs in each sample had a median of around 96,000 and spanned about 23,224 to 690,600. In TCRdb, the RACE reads were re-called with MiXCR into one record per CDR3 protein. The V and J calls reflect TCRdb's pipeline rather than the authors' work. This sample carries more than 75,000 distinct CDR3 sequences, 7.5% to 10% of them seen once, and the ten largest clones take approximately 1.9%. The germline CDR1 and CDR2 sequences are SEHNR and FQNEAQ (reference sequence). The CDR3 length is 15 residues. V was shortened by 6 bases and J by 0 bases, with 15 bases between the two germline ends. Time point here: patch test 2, 6 weeks after DPC sensitization. Treatment defined: therapeutic diphenylcyclopropenone sensitization with weekly scalp DPC. Sample donors consisted of patients with alopecia, aged 18 to 70 years, who were suitable for DPC.

These data come from a study of human T cells and chemical hapten exposure. Study in general: Enrolled patients were predominantly female and had alopecia areata, totalis or universalis.

Whole-study results and caveats: Positive correlation was observed between PT1 expanded TCR counts and patch test score.

The origin of this receptor is a woman aged 35 to 49 with alopecia areata. Some clones in this sample may be carry-over from other donors' samples. This sequence joins TRBV7-9 and TRBJ2-7; D is perhaps TRBD2 (6 bases). The material sequenced was whole blood, taken in connection with sensitization to the hapten diphenylcyclopropenone (DPC). The CDR3 DNA reads as TGTGCCAGCAGTAAGACTGGAGGGAGCTCCTACGAGCAGTACTTC. Encoded protein: CASSKTGGSSYEQYF.